Given below is one TCR beta chain in context. This clonotype was observed many times. No cognate antigen has been identified for it. No much larger clone exists at a distance of one base, and base qualities are not known. This sample was taken from a study of breast tumors, draining lymph nodes, adjacent tissues (dated by TCRdb to the mid-2010s). Context from the whole study: The study compared TCR beta repertoires across tumor, adjacent nontumor tissue and axillary lymph nodes from breast cancer patients. The study aimed to assess the relationships and possible T-cell exchange between tumor, surrounding tissue and draining lymph node repertoires in human breast cancer.

Lymph node samples came from the axillary draining lymph nodes of breast cancer patients. The instrument given in TCRdb is Illumina HiSeq 2000. Multiplex PCR amplification was used to generate the TCR beta chain libraries. High-throughput sequencing was used to analyze the amplified TCR beta chain products. TCRdb reran the public reads through fastp at Q25 and MiXCR, keeping productive beta chains. Records with the same CDR3 protein are collapsed into one entry carrying the most frequent genes and DNA. The sample table holds approximately 120,000 distinct CDR3 sequences, of which around 21% were seen once. The ten largest account for roughly 2.2% of the sample. Study-wide conclusions, independent of this receptor: The data were considered consistent with most tumor T cells being derived from the lymph node and subsequently expanding within tumor tissue. Rather than being directly demonstrated, the conclusion that tumor T cells originate in lymph nodes was presented as consistent with a hypothesis. Tumor and nontumor tissue repertoires were found to be significantly more similar in luminal-like than in basal-like breast cancer. Tumors showed preferential V and J gene usage, and their T-cell repertoire diversity fell below that of lymph nodes yet above that of nontumor tissue.

For CDR1 and CDR2, the germline V gene (reference sequence) lists LGHDT and YNNKEL. Inclusive of the bounding cysteine and phenylalanine, the CDR3 is 14 residues long. Only the CDR3 region is kept as DNA, spanning 42 bases read in frame from base 1. Cut back by 1 base and 7 bases, the V and J ends lie 14 bases apart. The TCR sequence derives from a female donor with breast cancer. Some clones in this sample may be carry-over from other donors' samples. The chain is encoded by TRBV3-1 joined to TRBJ2-7; no D gene can be assigned with confidence. Sequencing was performed on axillary lymph node tissue. Here is the DNA: TGTGCCAGCAGCCAAGGGATCCGGGCTCGGGAGCAGTACTTC. This gives the protein CASSQGIRAREQYF.